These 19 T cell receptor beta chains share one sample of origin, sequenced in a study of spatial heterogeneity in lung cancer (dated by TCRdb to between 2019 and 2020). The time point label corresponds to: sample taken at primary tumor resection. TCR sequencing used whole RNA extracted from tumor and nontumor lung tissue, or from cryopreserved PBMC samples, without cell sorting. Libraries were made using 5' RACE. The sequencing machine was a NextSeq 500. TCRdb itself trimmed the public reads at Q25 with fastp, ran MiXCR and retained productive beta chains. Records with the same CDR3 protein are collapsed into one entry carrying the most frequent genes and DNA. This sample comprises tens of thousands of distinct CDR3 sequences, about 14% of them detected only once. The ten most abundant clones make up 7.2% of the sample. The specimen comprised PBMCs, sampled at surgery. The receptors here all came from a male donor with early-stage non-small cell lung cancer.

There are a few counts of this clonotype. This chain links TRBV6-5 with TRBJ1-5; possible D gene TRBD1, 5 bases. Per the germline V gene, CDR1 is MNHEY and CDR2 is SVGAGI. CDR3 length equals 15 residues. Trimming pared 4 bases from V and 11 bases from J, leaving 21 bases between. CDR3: CASSSAGLIEKAQHF. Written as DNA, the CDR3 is TGTGCCAGCAGTTCCGCGGGGCTGATCGAGAAGGCCCAGCATTTT.

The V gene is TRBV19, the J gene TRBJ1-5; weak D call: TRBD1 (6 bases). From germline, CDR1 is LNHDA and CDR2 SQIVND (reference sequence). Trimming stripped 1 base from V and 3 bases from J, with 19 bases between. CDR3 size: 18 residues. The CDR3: CASSIARPRTANNQPQHF. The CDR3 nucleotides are TGTGCCAGTAGTATAGCCCGACCCCGGACAGCCAACAATCAGCCCCAGCATTTT.

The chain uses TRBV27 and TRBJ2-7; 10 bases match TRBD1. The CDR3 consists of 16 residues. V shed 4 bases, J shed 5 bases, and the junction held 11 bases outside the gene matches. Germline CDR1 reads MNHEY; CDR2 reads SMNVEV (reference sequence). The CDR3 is CASSSLTGTGAHEQYF. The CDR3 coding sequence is TGTGCCAGCAGTTCATTAACCGGGACAGGGGCCCACGAGCAGTACTTC.

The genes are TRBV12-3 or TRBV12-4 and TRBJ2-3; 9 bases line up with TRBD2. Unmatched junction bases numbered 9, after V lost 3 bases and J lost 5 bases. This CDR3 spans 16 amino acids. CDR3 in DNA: TGTGCCAGCAGTTTCCCTAGCGGGAATGGGGGAGATACGCAGTATTTT. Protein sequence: CASSFPSGNGGDTQYF.

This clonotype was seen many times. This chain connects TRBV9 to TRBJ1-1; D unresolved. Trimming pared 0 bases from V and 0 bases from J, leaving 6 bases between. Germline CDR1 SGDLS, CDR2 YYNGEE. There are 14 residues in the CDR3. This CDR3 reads CASSVEGLNTEAFF. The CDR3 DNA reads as TGTGCCAGCAGCGTAGAAGGGCTGAACACTGAAGCTTTCTTT.

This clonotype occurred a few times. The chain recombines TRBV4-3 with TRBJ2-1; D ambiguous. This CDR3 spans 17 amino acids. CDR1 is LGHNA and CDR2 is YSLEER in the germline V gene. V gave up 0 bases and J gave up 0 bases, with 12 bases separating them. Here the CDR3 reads CASSQEVAESSYNEQFF. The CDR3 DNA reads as TGCGCCAGCAGCCAAGAGGTTGCCGAAAGCTCCTACAATGAGCAGTTCTTC.

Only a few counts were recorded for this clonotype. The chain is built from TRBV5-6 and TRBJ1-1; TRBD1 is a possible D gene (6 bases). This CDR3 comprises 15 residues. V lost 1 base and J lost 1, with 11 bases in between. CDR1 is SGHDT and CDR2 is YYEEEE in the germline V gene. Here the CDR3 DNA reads TGTGCCAGCAGCTTGATAGGGGGGGAGAACACTGAAGCTTTCTTT. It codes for CASSLIGGENTEAFF. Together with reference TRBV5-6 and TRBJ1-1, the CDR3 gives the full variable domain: DAGVTQSPTHLIKTRGQQVTLRCSPKSGHDTVSWYQQALGQGPQFIFQYYEEEERQRGNFPDRFSGHQFPNYSSELNVNALLLGDSALYLCASSLIGGENTEAFFGQGTRLTVV.

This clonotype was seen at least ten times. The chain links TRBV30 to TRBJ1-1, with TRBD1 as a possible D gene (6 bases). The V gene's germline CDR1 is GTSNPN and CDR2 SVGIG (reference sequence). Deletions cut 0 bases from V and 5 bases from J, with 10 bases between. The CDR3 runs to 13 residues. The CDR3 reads CAWSVGRGTEAFF. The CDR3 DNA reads TGTGCCTGGAGTGTAGGCAGGGGAACTGAAGCTTTCTTT.

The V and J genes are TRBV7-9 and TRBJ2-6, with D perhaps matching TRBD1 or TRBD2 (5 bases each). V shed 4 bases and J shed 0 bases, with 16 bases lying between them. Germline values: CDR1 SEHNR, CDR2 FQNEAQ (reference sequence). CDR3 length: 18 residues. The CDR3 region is CASSSTGTLNSGANVLTF. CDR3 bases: TGTGCCAGCAGCTCGACCGGGACCCTTAACTCTGGGGCCAACGTCCTGACTTTC.

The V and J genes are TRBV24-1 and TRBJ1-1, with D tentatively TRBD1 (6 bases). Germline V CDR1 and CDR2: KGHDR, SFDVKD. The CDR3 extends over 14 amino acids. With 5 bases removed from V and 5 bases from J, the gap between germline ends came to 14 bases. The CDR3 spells CATSGQGTPTEAFF. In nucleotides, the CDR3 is TGTGCCACCAGTGGTCAAGGGACACCTACTGAAGCTTTCTTT.

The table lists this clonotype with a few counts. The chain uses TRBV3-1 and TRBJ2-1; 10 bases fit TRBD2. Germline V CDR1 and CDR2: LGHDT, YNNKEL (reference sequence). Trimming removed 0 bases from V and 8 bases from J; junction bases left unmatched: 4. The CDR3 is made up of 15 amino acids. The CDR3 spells CASSQEASGSDEQFF. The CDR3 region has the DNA TGTGCCAGCAGCCAAGAGGCTAGCGGGAGCGATGAGCAGTTCTTC.

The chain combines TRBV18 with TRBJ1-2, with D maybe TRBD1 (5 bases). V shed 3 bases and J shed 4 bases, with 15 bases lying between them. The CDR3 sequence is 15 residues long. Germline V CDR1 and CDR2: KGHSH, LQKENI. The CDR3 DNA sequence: TGTGCCAGCTCACCCATGACAGAGGATATCTATGGCTACACCTTC. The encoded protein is CASSPMTEDIYGYTF.

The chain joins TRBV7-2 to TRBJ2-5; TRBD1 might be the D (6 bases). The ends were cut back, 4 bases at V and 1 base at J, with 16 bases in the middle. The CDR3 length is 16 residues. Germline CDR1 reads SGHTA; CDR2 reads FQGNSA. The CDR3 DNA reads TGTGCCAGCAGCTCAACACACGGGACAATCCAAGAGACCCAGTACTTC. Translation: CASSSTHGTIQETQYF.

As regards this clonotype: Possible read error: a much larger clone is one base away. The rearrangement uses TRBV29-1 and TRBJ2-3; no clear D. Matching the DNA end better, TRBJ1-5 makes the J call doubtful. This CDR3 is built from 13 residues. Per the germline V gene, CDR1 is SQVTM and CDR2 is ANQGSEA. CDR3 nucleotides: TGCAGCGTTGAAGAGCTTAGCACAGATACGCAGCATTTT. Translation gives CSVEELSTDTQHF.

CDR3: CASRHGTSGPDSYNEQFF. CDR3 sequence (DNA): TGTGCCAGCAGGCACGGGACTAGCGGTCCCGACTCCTACAATGAGCAGTTCTTC. The V and J genes are TRBV14 and TRBJ2-1, with 11 bases matching TRBD2. In germline, CDR1 is SGHDN, CDR2 FVKESK. The CDR3 totals 18 residues. Trimming at V came to 6 bases and at J to 0 bases, leaving 10 bases not matched to a gene.

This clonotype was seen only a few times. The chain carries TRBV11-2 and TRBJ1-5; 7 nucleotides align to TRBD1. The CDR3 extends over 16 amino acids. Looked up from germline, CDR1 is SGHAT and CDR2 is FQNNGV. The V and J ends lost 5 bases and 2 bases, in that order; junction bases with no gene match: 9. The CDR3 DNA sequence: TGTGCCAGCAGCCCGAACAGGGGAGACGGCAATCAGCCCCAGCATTTT. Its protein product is CASSPNRGDGNQPQHF.

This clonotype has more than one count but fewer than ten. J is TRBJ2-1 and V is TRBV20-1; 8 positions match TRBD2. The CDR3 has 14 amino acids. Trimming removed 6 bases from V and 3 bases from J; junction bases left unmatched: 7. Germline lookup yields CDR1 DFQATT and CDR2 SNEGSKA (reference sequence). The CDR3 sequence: CSAISGVNYNEQFF. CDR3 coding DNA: TGCAGTGCCATTAGCGGGGTCAACTACAATGAGCAGTTCTTC.

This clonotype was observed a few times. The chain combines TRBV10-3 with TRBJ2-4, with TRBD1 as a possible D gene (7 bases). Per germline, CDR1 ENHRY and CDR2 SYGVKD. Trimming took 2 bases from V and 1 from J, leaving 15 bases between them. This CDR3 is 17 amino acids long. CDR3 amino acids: CAISEAGPRGAKNIQYF. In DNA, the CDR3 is TGTGCCATCAGTGAGGCGGGACCCAGGGGGGCCAAAAACATTCAGTACTTC.

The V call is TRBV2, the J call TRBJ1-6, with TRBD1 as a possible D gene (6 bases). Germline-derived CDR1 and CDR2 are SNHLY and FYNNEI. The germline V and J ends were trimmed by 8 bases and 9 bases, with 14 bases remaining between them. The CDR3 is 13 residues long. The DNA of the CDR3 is TGTGCCAGCTTGGGGGCCCCATTTTCACCCCTCCACTTT. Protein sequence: CASLGAPFSPLHF.